Shown below are 10 T cell receptor beta chains from a single sample sequenced in a study of PD-L1 blockade in urothelial cancer. Some clones are missing from TCRdb's copy, which holds only in-frame ones; the method was immunoSEQ multiplex PCR. The sample consists of 57,000 or so clones, almost 85% of them appearing once. Sequencing was performed on PBMCs, taken around atezolizumab (anti-PD-L1) treatment. These receptors originate from a man aged 65 to 85 with urothelial cancer.

The J gene is TRBJ1-4, the V gene TRBV25-1; D not resolved. Germline CDR1 is MGHDK and CDR2 is SYGVNS. Trimming pared 4 bases from V and 0 bases from J, leaving 12 bases between. CDR3 length equals 16 residues. The CDR3 DNA reads as TGTGCCAGCAGTGGGTCCCTAAGCTCAACTAATGAAAAACTGTTTTTT. This sequence encodes CASSGSLSSTNEKLFF.

The J gene is TRBJ2-1, the V gene TRBV27; perhaps TRBD2 as D (5 bases). The CDR3 spans 13 residues. The V and J ends lost 10 bases and 3 bases respectively, with 13 bases between them. Germline CDR1 and CDR2: MNHEY and SMNVEV (reference sequence). CDR3 nucleotide sequence: TGTGCCATCCGGGGTAGCAGCTACAATGAGCAGTTCTTC. Translated, it gives CAIRGSSYNEQFF.

The chain carries TRBV30 and TRBJ2-5; TRBD1 is a possible D gene (6 bases). CDR3 length: 17 amino acids. Germline CDR1 and CDR2: GTSNPN and SVGIG (reference sequence). The V gene lost 0 bases and the J gene lost 1 base, with 18 bases spanning the gap. The CDR3, as DNA: TGTGCCTGGAGTGTACTTATGTTTCTGGGGGCCCAAGAGACCCAGTACTTC. Amino acid sequence: CAWSVLMFLGAQETQYF. The whole variable domain, filled in from reference TRBV30 and TRBJ2-5, reads SQTIHQWPATLVQPVGSPLSLECTVEGTSNPNLYWYRQAAGRGLQLLFYSVGIGQISSEVPQNLSASRPQDRQFILSSKKLLLSDSGFYLCAWSVLMFLGAQETQYFGPGTRLLVL.

The J gene is TRBJ1-5, the V gene TRBV19; the D gene is possibly TRBD1 (5 bases). Germline V CDR1 and CDR2: LNHDA, SQIVND (reference sequence). The CDR3 contains 15 residues. Trimming removed 4 bases from V and 7 bases from J, with 17 bases in between. CDR3 residues: CASSTQSTGGQPQHF. In DNA form, the CDR3 reads TGTGCCAGTAGTACCCAATCGACCGGGGGACAGCCCCAGCATTTT.

About this clone: The sample has other DNA sequences that encode this CDR3 too. The V and J genes are TRBV7-6 and TRBJ2-5, with TRBD1 as a possible D gene (5 bases). CDR1 is SGHVS, CDR2 FNYEAQ, per germline. The CDR3 is made up of 12 amino acids. Trimming shortened V by 2 bases and J by 4 bases, and 5 bases separated the two germline ends. The CDR3 region has the DNA TGTGCCAGCAGCTTAAGGGGAGAGACCCAGTACTTC. It yields the protein CASSLRGETQYF.

V usage is TRBV2 and J usage is TRBJ1-1; TRBD1 might be the D (5 bases). The germline CDR1 and CDR2 sequences are SNHLY and FYNNEI. The CDR3 loop spans 14 amino acids. Between the trimmed V and J ends, which lost 2 bases and 5 bases, there was a span of 12 bases. In DNA form, the CDR3 reads TGTGCCAGCAGTGAAAGTGGGGGGTCGACTGAAGCTTTCTTT. Residues: CASSESGGSTEAFF.

A single count supports this clone. The gene calls are TRBV14 and TRBJ1-4; no definite D call. The germline V gene encodes CDR1 SGHDN and CDR2 FVKESK. The CDR3 has 13 residues. V lost 2 bases and J lost 5, with 6 bases in between. The CDR3 is CASSQSKNEKLFF. The CDR3, as DNA: TGTGCCAGCAGCCAATCTAAAAATGAAAAACTGTTTTTT.

The chain joins TRBV6-5 to TRBJ2-2; 16 bases map to TRBD2. The CDR3 is 15 amino acids. The germline gives CDR1 MNHEY, CDR2 SVGAGI. V lost 8 bases and J lost 5; bases outside the gene matches: 2. CDR3 DNA: TGTGCCAGCGGGACTAGCGGGAGGGTGACCGGGGAGCTGTTTTTT. It is translated as CASGTSGRVTGELFF.

This clone was picked up a small number of times. This chain connects TRBV14 to TRBJ1-5; D remains ambiguous. Germline CDR1 is SGHDN and CDR2 is FVKESK. V was cut by 0 bases and J by 9 bases, with 9 bases left in between. CDR3 size: 13 residues. CDR3 nucleotide sequence: TGTGCCAGCAGCCAAGAGTGGTCAGGGCCCCAGCATTTT. This sequence encodes CASSQEWSGPQHF.

The CDR3 loop reads CASSPAGQDNQPQHF. CDR3 DNA: TGCGCCAGCAGCCCGGCGGGACAGGACAATCAGCCCCAGCATTTT. This sequence joins TRBV5-1 and TRBJ1-5, with 8 bases lining up with TRBD1. Looked up from germline, CDR1 is SGHRS and CDR2 is YFSETQ. CDR3 length: 15 amino acids. The V gene end was trimmed by 4 bases and the J gene end by 3 bases; junction bases not matched to a gene: 6.